This TCR beta chain was captured in a study of OX40 agonist ivuxolimab in advanced cancers. Comments on this clone: Additional DNA sequences in this sample encode the identical CDR3.

TCRdb's table, derived via immunoSEQ multiplex PCR, lists solely in-frame clones and lacks some. The sample holds 65,000 to 70,000 clones, roughly 87% seen once. The trim removed 5 bases at V and 3 bases at J, leaving 3 bases unmatched. From germline, CDR1 is SEHNR and CDR2 FQNEAQ (reference sequence). This CDR3 contains 15 residues. The study sampled blood at baseline, cycle 4 day 1, and cycle 7 day 1. This material consisted of CD4+ or CD8+ T cells sorted from blood, taken in a trial of the OX40 agonist ivuxolimab. The clonotype comes from an adult with an advanced solid tumor such as melanoma, head and neck, liver or kidney cancer. The rearrangement uses TRBV7-9 and TRBJ2-2; 10 positions match TRBD2. In nucleotides, the CDR3 is TGTGCCAGCAGCCCCGGACTAGCGGACACCGGGGAGCTGTTTTTT. Its protein is CASSPGLADTGELFF.